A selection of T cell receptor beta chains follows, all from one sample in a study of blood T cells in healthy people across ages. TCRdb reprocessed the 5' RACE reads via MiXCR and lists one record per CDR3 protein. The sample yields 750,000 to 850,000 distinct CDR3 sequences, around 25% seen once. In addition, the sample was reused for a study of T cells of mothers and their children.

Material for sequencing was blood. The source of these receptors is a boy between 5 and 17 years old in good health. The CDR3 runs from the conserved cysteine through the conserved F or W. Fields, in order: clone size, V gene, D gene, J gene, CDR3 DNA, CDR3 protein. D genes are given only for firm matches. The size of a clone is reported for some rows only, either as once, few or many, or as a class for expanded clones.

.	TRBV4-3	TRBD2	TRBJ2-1	TGCGCCAGCAGCCAAGGCGTACTAGCGGAAAATGAGCAGTTCTTC	CASSQGVLAENEQFF
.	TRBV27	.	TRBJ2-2	TGTGCCAGCAGTGGACAGAACACCGGGGAGCTGTTTTTT	CASSGQNTGELFF
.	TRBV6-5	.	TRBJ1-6	TGTGCCAGCAGCCTTCTTGGACGACGAAATTCACCCCTCCACTTT	CASSLLGRRNSPLHF
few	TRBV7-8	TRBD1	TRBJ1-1	TGTGCCAGCAGCTTATACGGGACAGGGTCTAACACTGAAGCTTTCTTT	CASSLYGTGSNTEAFF
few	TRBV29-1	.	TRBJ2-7	TGCAGCGTTGATAACCAGTCAGGGGAGCAGTACTTC	CSVDNQSGEQYF
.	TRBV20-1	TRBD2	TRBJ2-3	TGCAGTGCTAGGGTTAGCGGGGGCCCCGGGGATACGCAGTATTTT	CSARVSGGPGDTQYF
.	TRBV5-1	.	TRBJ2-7	TGCGCCAGCAGCTTGGGATCAGGGGCTCTCTACGAGCAGTACTTC	CASSLGSGALYEQYF
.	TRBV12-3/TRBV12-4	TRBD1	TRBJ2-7	TGTGCCAGCAGTCCAGGACAGGGTAAATCCTACGAGCAGTACTTC	CASSPGQGKSYEQYF
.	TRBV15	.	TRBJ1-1	TGTGCCACCAGCAGACGGGAATTGAACACTGAAGCTTTCTTT	CATSRRELNTEAFF
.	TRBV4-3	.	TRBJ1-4	TGCGCCAGCAGCCAAGACGGAATCTCTAATGAAAAACTGTTTTTT	CASSQDGISNEKLFF
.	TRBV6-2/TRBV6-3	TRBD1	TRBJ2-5	TGTGCCAGCAGTTTTTGGTCAGGGGGCCTACAAGAGACCCAGTACTTC	CASSFWSGGLQETQYF
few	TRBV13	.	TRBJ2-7	TGTGCCAGCAGTTTAACTCCAGGGGACACGCGCCACGAGCAGTACTTC	CASSLTPGDTRHEQYF
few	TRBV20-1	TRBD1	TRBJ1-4	TGCAGTGCTAGAAGGGGACAGGGTCAAGAAAAACTGTTTTTT	CSARRGQGQEKLFF
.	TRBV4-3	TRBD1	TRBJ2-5	TGCGCCAGCAGCCAAGGAGCAGGGGGCGATTCCCAAGAGACCCAGTACTTC	CASSQGAGGDSQETQYF
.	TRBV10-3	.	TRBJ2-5	TGTGCCATCAGTGTGGAGGGTGGGACCCAGTACTTC	CAISVEGGTQYF
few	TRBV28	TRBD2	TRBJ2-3	TGTGCCAGCAATCGCCGGGAGGGAGATACGCAGTATTTT	CASNRREGDTQYF
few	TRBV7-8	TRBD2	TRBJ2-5	TGTGCCAGCAGGAAACTAGCGGGAGTTTGGGAGACCCAGTACTTC	CASRKLAGVWETQYF
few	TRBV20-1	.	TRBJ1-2	TGCAGTGCTAGCCCGGAGGGCCGAAGAGGGGGCTACACCTTC	CSASPEGRRGGYTF
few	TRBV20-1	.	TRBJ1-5	TGCAGTGTTTCGAAAGGAAATAGCAATCAGCCCCAGCATTTT	CSVSKGNSNQPQHF